This T cell receptor beta chain was captured in a study of T-cell reconstitution after alpha-beta-depleted transplantation in children. The study's findings and limits: Some patients' high day-60 TCRbeta diversity was traced to surviving recipient T cells and thymic progenitors. As was reported, about two months after transplant, alpha-beta T cells came from several hundred expanded graft clones.

The germline V gene encodes CDR1 SGDLS and CDR2 YYNGEE. The CDR3 covers 16 residues. V was shortened by 2 bases and J by 0 bases, with 13 bases between the two germline ends. In regard to this clonotype: The antigen is unknown.

Unique molecular identifiers were used to barcode this TCRbeta library. Each CDR3 protein gets one entry after TCRdb re-called the PCR reads with MiXCR. The sample has 98,000 or so distinct CDR3 sequences; about 25% are singletons. The J gene is TRBJ2-3, the V gene TRBV9; D gene unclear. Material: PBMCs, obtained before TCRalphabeta/CD19-depleted stem cell transplant. The origin of this receptor is a boy aged 2 to 10 with acute lymphoblastic leukemia, due to receive a stem cell transplant. DNA for the CDR3: TGTGCCAGCAGCGTGGCGGCAACCCGTAGCACAGATACGCAGTATTTT. Protein sequence: CASSVAATRSTDTQYF.